The clone carrying this T cell receptor (beta chain) was counted many times. The data originate from a study of regulatory T cells in long-lasting Graves disease. Germline CDR1 is SNHLY and CDR2 is FYNNEI. The length of the CDR3 is 15 residues. The V end lost 7 bases, the J end lost 3 bases, and 13 bases lay between the germline ends. Assembly of TCR beta libraries relied on iRepertoire HTBI primers together with Arm-PCR of CDR3 regions. From the multiplex PCR reads, TCRdb called clonotypes with MiXCR, one entry per CDR3 protein. The sample has some 330,000 distinct CDR3 sequences; roughly 24% are singletons. The time point denotes: persistent/refractory GD, antithyroid drugs over 5 years with positive TRAb. Extracted RNA from PBMCs served as the source of the TCR library.

The sequences come from peripheral blood mononuclear cells (PBMCs), collected when the disease was refractory, from a patient treated with antithyroid drugs. The sequence was obtained from a woman aged 40 to 49 with Graves disease. V and J are TRBV2 and TRBJ1-6, with D possibly matching TRBD1 (5 bases). CDR3: CASNADRSYNSPLHF. DNA of the CDR3: TGTGCCAGCAACGCAGACAGAAGCTATAATTCACCCCTCCACTTT.